This T cell receptor beta chain was recorded in a study of STAT3 mutations in large granular lymphocyte leukemia. Study-wide results and caveats: At least one immunodominant TCR beta clonotype appeared in every T-cell large granular lymphocyte leukemia patient.

This CDR3 spans 18 amino acids. The V gene's germline CDR1 is SGHRS and CDR2 YFSETQ. The V gene lost 0 bases and the J gene lost 0 bases, with 16 bases spanning the gap. The data were produced by immunoSEQ multiplex PCR, yet TCRdb's version contains in-frame clones alone and is incomplete. The table has about 40,000 clones, 88% seen once. About this clone: Its specificity is not known.

The gene calls are TRBV5-1 and TRBJ1-3; D is possibly TRBD1 (5 bases). The specimen sequenced was PBMCs. This sequence was found in a human donor with T large granular lymphocyte leukemia. Some clones in this sample may be carry-over from other donors' samples. This CDR3 reads CASSLDPVAGRSGNTIYF. CDR3 nucleotides: TGCGCCAGCAGCTTGGACCCTGTGGCAGGGCGCTCTGGAAACACCATATATTTT.